These T cell receptor beta chains were read from a single sample in a study of blood T cell repertoires in COVID-19. Libraries were prepared by immunoSEQ multiplex PCR; TCRdb keeps only in-frame clonotypes and omits some of them. There are over 600,000 clones in the sample; around 90% occur only once, and around 0.3% lies in the top ten. Sequenced material: peripheral blood. These receptors all stem from a woman aged 18-29 years with acute or convalescent COVID-19. The CDR3 runs from the conserved cysteine through the conserved F or W. Fields, in order: clone size, D gene, J gene, V gene, CDR3 protein, CDR3 DNA. D genes are given only for firm matches. Clone size is stated in some rows and not others, as once, few, many or a class when expanded.

-	-	TRBJ2-3	TRBV7-3	CASSLQNTDTQYF	TGTGCCAGCAGCTTACAAAACACAGATACGCAGTATTTT
-	-	TRBJ1-2	TRBV5-6	CASSLKPGTNGYTF	TGTGCCAGCAGCTTAAAGCCTGGGACAAATGGCTACACCTTC
-	TRBD1	TRBJ1-1	TRBV27	CASSPGQGNTEAFF	TGTGCCAGCAGTCCGGGACAGGGAAACACTGAAGCTTTCTTT
-	-	TRBJ1-3	TRBV29-1	CSVTAGAGNTIYF	TGCAGCGTCACCGCAGGGGCTGGAAACACCATATATTTT
-	TRBD1	TRBJ2-7	TRBV30	CAWTDGTDYEQYF	TGTGCCTGGACCGATGGGACAGACTACGAGCAGTACTTC
-	TRBD2	TRBJ2-7	TRBV9	CASSSEGLAGEQYF	TGTGCCAGCAGCTCTGAGGGACTAGCTGGCGAGCAGTACTTC
-	-	TRBJ1-1	TRBV7-8	CASSFLRIPEAFF	TGTGCCAGCAGTTTCCTGAGGATCCCTGAAGCTTTCTTT
-	TRBD2	TRBJ2-5	TRBV5-1	CASSSPGGGETQYF	TGCGCCAGCAGCAGCCCGGGAGGGGGAGAGACCCAGTACTTC
once	TRBD1	TRBJ2-3	TRBV7-6	CASSLGRGQYTDTQYF	TGTGCCAGCAGCTTAGGTAGGGGACAGTACACAGATACGCAGTATTTT
-	-	TRBJ2-2	TRBV7-8	CASSRLQGPFLTGELFF	TGTGCCAGCAGCCGCCTCCAGGGGCCTTTTCTCACCGGGGAGCTGTTTTTT
-	-	TRBJ2-5	TRBV6-4	CASSDWDGGETQYF	TGTGCCAGCAGTGACTGGGATGGGGGGGAGACCCAGTACTTC
-	TRBD1	TRBJ1-2	TRBV7-9	CASSPSTGNGYTF	TGTGCCAGCAGCCCCTCGACAGGGAATGGCTACACCTTC
few	-	TRBJ2-1	TRBV4-3	CASSQEGQGSYNEQFF	TGCGCCAGCAGCCAAGAAGGCCAGGGCTCTTACAATGAGCAGTTCTTC
-	-	TRBJ1-1	TRBV19	CASSLGSSTEAFF	TGTGCCAGTAGTCTCGGGTCCAGCACTGAAGCTTTCTTT
-	-	TRBJ1-1	TRBV10-3	CASWGLPGTEAFF	TGTGCCTCCTGGGGACTCCCGGGCACTGAAGCTTTCTTT
-	TRBD1	TRBJ2-7	TRBV9	CASSVLTGGLNEQYF	TGTGCCAGCAGCGTACTCACAGGGGGATTAAACGAGCAGTACTTC
-	-	TRBJ2-5	TRBV6-5	CATRVLGTQYF	TGTGCCACGCGCGTGCTTGGGACCCAGTACTTC
-	TRBD1	TRBJ1-1	TRBV9	CASSVTGTYTEAFF	TGTGCCAGCAGCGTGACAGGGACGTACACTGAAGCTTTCTTT
-	-	TRBJ2-2	TRBV11-2	CASSLDPIGRELFF	TGTGCCAGCAGCTTAGACCCCATTGGCCGGGAGCTGTTTTTT
-	-	TRBJ1-2	TRBV5-1	CASSLEGEWNYGYTF	TGCGCCAGCAGCTTGGAGGGGGAATGGAACTATGGCTACACCTTC
-	-	TRBJ1-1	TRBV6-5	CASSYRTEGSTEAFF	TGTGCCAGCAGTTACCGGACCGAGGGAAGCACTGAAGCTTTCTTT
-	TRBD1	TRBJ1-2	TRBV19	CASDTWGTGGMTRGYTF	TGTGCCAGCGACACCTGGGGGACAGGGGGCATGACTCGTGGCTACACCTTC
-	-	TRBJ1-4	TRBV5-1	CASSAGRTGEKLFF	TGCGCCAGCAGCGCGGGACGCACGGGTGAAAAACTGTTTTTT
-	-	TRBJ2-1	TRBV30	CAWSPPNRRDNEQFF	TGTGCCTGGAGTCCCCCCAATCGACGGGACAATGAGCAGTTCTTC
-	TRBD2	TRBJ2-3	TRBV7-3	CASSLGTSVDTQYF	TGTGCCAGCAGCTTAGGGACTAGTGTGGATACGCAGTATTTT
-	-	TRBJ2-2	TRBV6-4	CASSAGFTGELFF	TGTGCCAGCAGTGCCGGTTTCACCGGGGAGCTGTTTTTT
-	-	TRBJ1-2	TRBV14	CASSQVLGGDGYTF	TGTGCCAGCAGCCAAGTCTTAGGGGGGGACGGCTACACCTTC
-	TRBD1	TRBJ1-5	TRBV5-1	CASSATGDSSNQPQHF	TGCGCCAGCAGCGCGACAGGGGACTCTAGCAATCAGCCCCAGCATTTT
-	TRBD1	TRBJ1-1	TRBV10-3	CAIKGTGGGNTEAFF	TGTGCCATCAAGGGGACAGGGGGCGGGAACACTGAAGCTTTCTTT
few	-	TRBJ1-1	TRBV7-8	CASSLRDTGAEAFF	TGTGCCAGCAGCCTCCGGGACACGGGCGCTGAAGCTTTCTTT
-	-	TRBJ1-2	TRBV6-2/TRBV6-3	CASSGEDLLFGYTF	TGTGCCAGCAGCGGAGAGGACTTACTATTTGGCTACACCTTC
-	-	TRBJ1-3	TRBV21-1	CASSKPGRTGGGGNTIYF	TGTGCCAGCAGCAAACCAGGGAGGACAGGGGGCGGTGGAAACACCATATATTTT
-	-	TRBJ1-3	TRBV4-1	CASSQVSSYSGNTIYF	TGCGCCAGCAGCCAAGTATCCTCTTACTCTGGAAACACCATATATTTT
-	TRBD1	TRBJ1-5	TRBV10-1	CASSIQGDSNQPQHF	TGCGCCAGCAGTATACAGGGGGATAGCAATCAGCCCCAGCATTTT
-	-	TRBJ1-1	TRBV9	CASSVEGGTEAFF	TGTGCCAGCAGCGTCGAGGGGGGGACTGAAGCTTTCTTT
-	TRBD1	TRBJ1-1	TRBV6-1	CASSERFQRQGVSVYTEAFF	TGTGCCAGCAGTGAACGTTTCCAACGACAGGGGGTGAGCGTCTACACTGAAGCTTTCTTT
few	-	TRBJ1-1	TRBV12-3/TRBV12-4	CASYRGRGAFF	TGTGCCAGCTACCGAGGGCGAGGAGCTTTCTTT
-	TRBD1	TRBJ1-1	TRBV2	CASSDRTGKRGAEAFF	TGTGCCAGCAGTGACCGGACAGGGAAAAGGGGCGCTGAAGCTTTCTTT
-	-	TRBJ1-2	TRBV12-3/TRBV12-4	CASSQTRDSGYTF	TGTGCCAGCAGTCAGACCAGGGATAGTGGCTACACCTTC
-	-	TRBJ1-4	TRBV3-1/TRBV3-2	CASSQDTGDEKLFF	TGTGCCAGCAGCCAAGATACGGGTGATGAAAAACTGTTTTTT
-	-	TRBJ1-2	TRBV28	CASSFGGENYGYTF	TGTGCCAGCAGTTTTGGGGGCGAAAACTATGGCTACACCTTC
-	-	TRBJ1-1	TRBV9	CASSVGAGLNTEAFF	TGTGCCAGCAGCGTAGGGGCAGGGCTGAACACTGAAGCTTTCTTT
-	-	TRBJ1-1	TRBV6-5	CASSHVGGTEAFF	TGTGCCAGCAGCCACGTGGGGGGGACTGAAGCTTTCTTT
-	TRBD1	TRBJ1-5	TRBV6-5	CASVDRGNQPQHF	TGTGCCAGCGTAGACAGGGGCAATCAGCCCCAGCATTTT
-	-	TRBJ1-1	TRBV10-3	CAISEPGEAFF	TGTGCCATCAGTGAGCCAGGAGAAGCTTTCTTT
-	TRBD2	TRBJ2-7	TRBV6-5	CASSYSGTNTYEQYF	TGTGCCAGCAGTTACTCGGGGACTAACACCTACGAGCAGTACTTC